The rows below give T cell receptor beta chains drawn from one sample of a study of blood T cell repertoires in COVID-19. Libraries were prepared by immunoSEQ multiplex PCR; TCRdb keeps only in-frame clonotypes and omits some of them. There are about 140,000 clones in the sample; around 83% occur only once, and about 8% lies in the top ten. What was sequenced was peripheral blood. Receptors were obtained from an older woman with acute or convalescent COVID-19. Both conserved end residues are part of each CDR3. Each record gives: clone size, J gene, D gene, V gene, CDR3 protein, CDR3 DNA. A D gene is named only where the DNA matches it firmly. Not every row has a clone size; where given, it reads once, few, many or a size class.

clone_size: once; j_call: TRBJ1-2; d_call: TRBD1; v_call: TRBV5-6; cdr3_aa: CASSSPGQGANYGYTF; cdr3_nt: TGTGCCAGCAGTTCACCCGGACAGGGGGCTAACTATGGCTACACCTTC
clone_size: .; j_call: TRBJ2-5; d_call: .; v_call: TRBV12-2; cdr3_aa: CASRLGLAGVQETQYF; cdr3_nt: TGTGCAAGTCGCCTAGGACTAGCGGGGGTTCAAGAGACCCAGTACTTC
clone_size: .; j_call: TRBJ2-1; d_call: .; v_call: TRBV6-4; cdr3_aa: CASSEQGRVSYNEQFF; cdr3_nt: TGTGCCAGCAGTGAGCAGGGCAGAGTCTCCTACAATGAGCAGTTCTTC
clone_size: once; j_call: TRBJ2-2; d_call: TRBD1; v_call: TRBV29-1; cdr3_aa: CSVKGQGDTGELFF; cdr3_nt: TGCAGCGTTAAGGGACAGGGGGACACCGGGGAGCTGTTTTTT
clone_size: .; j_call: TRBJ1-1; d_call: .; v_call: TRBV5-1; cdr3_aa: CASSPRVTNTEAFF; cdr3_nt: TGCGCCAGCAGCCCCAGGGTGACCAACACTGAAGCTTTCTTT
clone_size: .; j_call: TRBJ1-2; d_call: .; v_call: TRBV9; cdr3_aa: CASSVDRQDYGYTF; cdr3_nt: TGTGCCAGCAGCGTAGATAGACAGGACTATGGCTACACCTTC
clone_size: .; j_call: TRBJ1-3; d_call: TRBD1; v_call: TRBV5-4; cdr3_aa: CASSSQGARIPGNTIYF; cdr3_nt: TGTGCCAGCAGCTCGCAGGGGGCGCGAATCCCTGGAAACACCATATATTTT
clone_size: .; j_call: TRBJ2-3; d_call: TRBD2; v_call: TRBV2; cdr3_aa: CASRRASGAADTQYF; cdr3_nt: TGTGCCAGCAGGAGGGCTAGCGGGGCCGCAGATACGCAGTATTTT
clone_size: many; j_call: TRBJ2-3; d_call: TRBD2; v_call: TRBV10-3; cdr3_aa: CAISEVAGGPDTQYF; cdr3_nt: TGTGCCATCAGTGAAGTAGCGGGGGGGCCAGATACGCAGTATTTT
clone_size: .; j_call: TRBJ1-6; d_call: .; v_call: TRBV5-1; cdr3_aa: CASSLEGAPLHF; cdr3_nt: TGCGCCAGCAGCTTAGAGGGAGCACCCCTCCACTTT
clone_size: .; j_call: TRBJ1-5; d_call: TRBD1; v_call: TRBV27; cdr3_aa: CASSLLQGALSNQPQHF; cdr3_nt: TGTGCCAGCAGTTTGTTACAGGGGGCCCTAAGCAATCAGCCCCAGCATTTT
clone_size: .; j_call: TRBJ2-5; d_call: TRBD2; v_call: TRBV6-6; cdr3_aa: CASRALAGGQETQYF; cdr3_nt: TGTGCCAGCAGGGCACTAGCGGGGGGACAAGAGACCCAGTACTTC
clone_size: .; j_call: TRBJ1-2; d_call: TRBD1; v_call: TRBV5-5; cdr3_aa: CASGRQGTANYGYTF; cdr3_nt: TGTGCCAGTGGACGACAGGGCACGGCTAACTATGGCTACACCTTC
clone_size: .; j_call: TRBJ2-7; d_call: .; v_call: TRBV28; cdr3_aa: CASLSQGGEQYF; cdr3_nt: TGTGCCAGCCTCAGTCAGGGAGGCGAGCAGTACTTC
clone_size: .; j_call: TRBJ2-7; d_call: TRBD1; v_call: TRBV9; cdr3_aa: CASSAGTANTELNYEQYF; cdr3_nt: TGTGCCAGCAGCGCCGGGACAGCGAATACAGAACTTAACTACGAGCAGTACTTC
clone_size: .; j_call: TRBJ2-7; d_call: TRBD1; v_call: TRBV7-8; cdr3_aa: CASSLGGQGAKGYEQYF; cdr3_nt: TGTGCCAGCAGCCTGGGGGGACAGGGGGCTAAGGGGTACGAGCAGTACTTC
clone_size: .; j_call: TRBJ2-1; d_call: TRBD2; v_call: TRBV24-1; cdr3_aa: CATSDLRAGGRLGEQFF; cdr3_nt: TGTGCCACCAGTGACCTGCGGGCGGGGGGCCGCCTAGGTGAGCAGTTCTTC
clone_size: .; j_call: TRBJ2-7; d_call: .; v_call: TRBV7-2; cdr3_aa: CASSSHSPPYEQYF; cdr3_nt: TGTGCCAGCAGCTCCCATAGCCCCCCGTACGAGCAGTACTTC
clone_size: .; j_call: TRBJ2-2; d_call: .; v_call: TRBV28; cdr3_aa: CASSLVRLVNTGELFF; cdr3_nt: TGTGCCAGCAGTCTCGTCCGACTAGTCAACACCGGGGAGCTGTTTTTT
clone_size: .; j_call: TRBJ2-2; d_call: TRBD2; v_call: TRBV3-1/TRBV3-2; cdr3_aa: CASSHPSGGAAGELFF; cdr3_nt: TGTGCCAGCAGCCACCCTAGCGGGGGGGCCGCCGGGGAGCTGTTTTTT
clone_size: .; j_call: TRBJ2-3; d_call: .; v_call: TRBV10-1; cdr3_aa: CASSAGQSTDTQYF; cdr3_nt: TGCGCCAGCAGCGCGGGACAGAGCACAGATACGCAGTATTTT
clone_size: .; j_call: TRBJ1-2; d_call: .; v_call: TRBV30; cdr3_aa: CAWSWGGSTFEGYTF; cdr3_nt: TGTGCCTGGAGTTGGGGAGGGTCTACCTTTGAGGGCTACACCTTC
clone_size: .; j_call: TRBJ2-4; d_call: .; v_call: TRBV7-9; cdr3_aa: CASSLSRGRTAKNIQYF; cdr3_nt: TGTGCCAGCAGCCTATCCAGGGGAAGGACAGCCAAAAACATTCAGTACTTC
clone_size: .; j_call: TRBJ1-6; d_call: .; v_call: TRBV16; cdr3_aa: CASSQSVQNSPLHF; cdr3_nt: TGTGCCAGCAGCCAATCGGTCCAGAATTCACCCCTCCACTTT
clone_size: .; j_call: TRBJ1-5; d_call: .; v_call: TRBV6-6; cdr3_aa: CASRIIQGRGNQPQHF; cdr3_nt: TGTGCCAGCAGGATCATACAGGGAAGAGGCAATCAGCCCCAGCATTTT
clone_size: .; j_call: TRBJ1-2; d_call: .; v_call: TRBV28; cdr3_aa: CACTREGHKGYTF; cdr3_nt: TGTGCCTGCACGAGGGAGGGCCACAAGGGCTACACCTTC
clone_size: .; j_call: TRBJ2-5; d_call: .; v_call: TRBV11-3; cdr3_aa: CASSLVPGETQYF; cdr3_nt: TGTGCCAGCAGCTTAGTACCAGGAGAGACCCAGTACTTC
clone_size: .; j_call: TRBJ1-2; d_call: .; v_call: TRBV11-2; cdr3_aa: CASSLDAGFALNGYTF; cdr3_nt: TGTGCCAGCAGCTTAGATGCGGGATTCGCGCTGAATGGCTACACCTTC
clone_size: .; j_call: TRBJ2-1; d_call: .; v_call: TRBV7-7; cdr3_aa: CASSSDYGPYNEQFF; cdr3_nt: TGTGCTAGCAGCTCTGACTATGGCCCCTACAATGAGCAGTTCTTC
clone_size: .; j_call: TRBJ2-5; d_call: .; v_call: TRBV4-2; cdr3_aa: CASSQGRSSGETQYF; cdr3_nt: TGTGCCAGCAGCCAAGGGAGATCTAGTGGGGAGACCCAGTACTTC
clone_size: .; j_call: TRBJ1-2; d_call: .; v_call: TRBV5-1; cdr3_aa: CASSPETTGAYGYTF; cdr3_nt: TGCGCCAGCAGCCCGGAAACGACAGGAGCGTACGGCTACACCTTC
clone_size: .; j_call: TRBJ1-4; d_call: TRBD1; v_call: TRBV14; cdr3_aa: CASSRDRGNYEKLFF; cdr3_nt: TGTGCCAGCAGCCGAGACAGGGGGAATTATGAAAAACTGTTTTTT
clone_size: .; j_call: TRBJ1-6; d_call: .; v_call: TRBV2; cdr3_aa: CASRLQGGDSPLHF; cdr3_nt: TGTGCCAGCAGGCTACAGGGAGGGGATTCACCCCTCCACTTT
clone_size: .; j_call: TRBJ1-2; d_call: .; v_call: TRBV9; cdr3_aa: CASSPQDIANYGYTF; cdr3_nt: TGTGCCAGCAGCCCCCAAGACATTGCTAACTATGGCTACACCTTC
clone_size: .; j_call: TRBJ1-2; d_call: TRBD1; v_call: TRBV6-6; cdr3_aa: CASSFDRGTNYGYTF; cdr3_nt: TGTGCCAGCAGTTTCGACAGGGGGACTAACTATGGCTACACCTTC
clone_size: once; j_call: TRBJ2-7; d_call: TRBD1; v_call: TRBV6-2/TRBV6-3; cdr3_aa: CASSYQAPGTGRIYEQYF; cdr3_nt: TGTGCCAGCAGTTACCAGGCCCCCGGGACAGGGAGAATCTACGAGCAGTACTTC
clone_size: .; j_call: TRBJ1-1; d_call: .; v_call: TRBV29-1; cdr3_aa: CSVEEGRNTEAFF; cdr3_nt: TGCAGCGTTGAAGAGGGGAGAAACACTGAAGCTTTCTTT
clone_size: .; j_call: TRBJ2-1; d_call: .; v_call: TRBV4-3; cdr3_aa: CASSQDSQNEQFF; cdr3_nt: TGCGCCAGCAGCCAAGACAGTCAAAATGAGCAGTTCTTC
clone_size: .; j_call: TRBJ2-5; d_call: .; v_call: TRBV15; cdr3_aa: CATSRELGAKQETQYF; cdr3_nt: TGTGCCACCAGCAGAGAACTGGGGGCTAAACAAGAGACCCAGTACTTC
clone_size: .; j_call: TRBJ1-3; d_call: TRBD1; v_call: TRBV4-2; cdr3_aa: CASSQDPQGAVSGNTIYF; cdr3_nt: TGTGCCAGCAGCCAAGATCCACAGGGGGCCGTCTCTGGAAACACCATATATTTT
clone_size: .; j_call: TRBJ2-3; d_call: TRBD1; v_call: TRBV23-1; cdr3_aa: CASSHPTGWSTDTQYF; cdr3_nt: TGCGCCAGCAGTCATCCGACAGGGTGGAGCACAGATACGCAGTATTTT
clone_size: .; j_call: TRBJ2-5; d_call: .; v_call: TRBV11-3; cdr3_aa: CASSSGDVGVETQYF; cdr3_nt: TGTGCCAGCAGCTCAGGGGACGTAGGGGTAGAGACCCAGTACTTC
clone_size: .; j_call: TRBJ2-1; d_call: TRBD1; v_call: TRBV14; cdr3_aa: CASSQDGAGGWDNEQFF; cdr3_nt: TGTGCCAGCAGCCAAGATGGAGCAGGGGGCTGGGACAATGAGCAGTTCTTC
clone_size: .; j_call: TRBJ1-5; d_call: .; v_call: TRBV5-4; cdr3_aa: CASSQGTGINQPQHF; cdr3_nt: TGTGCCAGCAGTCAGGGGACGGGGATAAATCAGCCCCAGCATTTT
clone_size: .; j_call: TRBJ1-2; d_call: .; v_call: TRBV6-2/TRBV6-3; cdr3_aa: CASSYSMSGVGYTF; cdr3_nt: TGTGCCAGCAGTTACTCGATGAGCGGGGTTGGCTACACCTTC
clone_size: .; j_call: TRBJ2-3; d_call: TRBD2; v_call: TRBV4-1; cdr3_aa: CASSLAGGLSTDTQYF; cdr3_nt: TGCGCCAGCAGCCTAGCGGGGGGCCTTAGCACAGATACGCAGTATTTT